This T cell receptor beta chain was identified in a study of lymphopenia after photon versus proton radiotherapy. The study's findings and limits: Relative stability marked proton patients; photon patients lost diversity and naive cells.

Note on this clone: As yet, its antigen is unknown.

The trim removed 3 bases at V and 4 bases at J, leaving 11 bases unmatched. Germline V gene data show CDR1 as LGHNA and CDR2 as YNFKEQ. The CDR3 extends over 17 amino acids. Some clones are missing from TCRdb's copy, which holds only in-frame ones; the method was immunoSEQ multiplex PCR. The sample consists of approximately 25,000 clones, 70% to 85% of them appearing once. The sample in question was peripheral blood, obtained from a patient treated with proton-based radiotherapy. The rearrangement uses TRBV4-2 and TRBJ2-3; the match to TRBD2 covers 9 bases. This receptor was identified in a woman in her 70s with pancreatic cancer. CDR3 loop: CASSHPVAGDVADTQYF. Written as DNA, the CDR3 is TGTGCCAGCAGCCATCCAGTAGCGGGAGATGTAGCAGATACGCAGTATTTT.